This TCR beta chain was observed in a study of cytomegalovirus exposure and HLA in healthy donors. Turning to the study itself: Tens of millions of unique TCRs from HLA-typed donors were held in an early release of data. Study-level results: As a later analysis revealed, most CMV-associated TCR beta chains appeared HLA-restricted. Sequences of the TCR beta chain were said to predict the HLA-A and HLA-B alleles of most subjects accurately.

The donors (healthy individuals) were bone marrow donors. Use of 60 Vbeta and 13 Jbeta primers characterized the PCR. Sequenced by immunoSEQ multiplex PCR; TCRdb stores in-frame clones only, minus some. The sample lists about 100,000 clones, approximately 72% occurring once. As concerns this clone: Its antigen is not known. One junction end disagrees with the germline gene, perhaps due to a read error.

Germline V gene lookup returns CDR1 SEHNR and CDR2 FQNEAQ (reference sequence). CDR3 length equals 13 residues. This rearrangement joins TRBV7-9 to TRBJ2-7; 7 bases map to TRBD1. Sequences were obtained from PBMCs. The receptor comes from a man aged 40-55 years in good health and CMV-seropositive. In DNA, the CDR3 is TGTTCCAGCAGCCGGGGACAGATCTACGAGCAGTACTTC. Its protein is CSSSRGQIYEQYF.